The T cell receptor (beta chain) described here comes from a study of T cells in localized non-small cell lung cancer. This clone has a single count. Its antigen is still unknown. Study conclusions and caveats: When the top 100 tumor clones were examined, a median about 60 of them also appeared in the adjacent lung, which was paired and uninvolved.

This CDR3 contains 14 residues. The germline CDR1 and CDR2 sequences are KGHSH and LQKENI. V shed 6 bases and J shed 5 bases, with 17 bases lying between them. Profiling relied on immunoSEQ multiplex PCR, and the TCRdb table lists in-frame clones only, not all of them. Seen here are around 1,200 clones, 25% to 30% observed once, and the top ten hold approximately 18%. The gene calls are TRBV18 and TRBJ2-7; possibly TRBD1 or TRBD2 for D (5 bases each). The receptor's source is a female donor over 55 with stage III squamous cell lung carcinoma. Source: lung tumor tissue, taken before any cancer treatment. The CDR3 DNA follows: TGTGCCAGCTCCCCCTTTGGGGACCCCAACGAGCAGTACTTC. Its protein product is CASSPFGDPNEQYF.